This TCR beta chain comes out of a study of siplizumab effects on memory and regulatory T cells. Study-level background: Siplizumab-free reactions were matched to around 0.97 ug/mL siplizumab reactions in paired mixed lymphocyte cultures.

Study outcomes and limitations: Suppressive activity of Tregs proliferating in siplizumab cultures remained unconfirmed.

Kept together in coculture, the mixed lymphocyte reaction cells spent five to six days at 37°C. Once responder PBMCs had been labelled with CFSE and stimulator PBMCs with Violet Dye, they were mixed 1:1. The V and J ends lost 4 bases and 6 bases respectively, with 12 bases between them. This CDR3 region has 13 residues. CDR1 and CDR2 from the germline V gene are SGDLS and YYNGEE. Per individual sample, around 9.1 x 10^4 TCR templates were assayed. Produced via immunoSEQ multiplex PCR; TCRdb's table is partial and in-frame only. The sample carries under 20,000 clones, approximately 46% recorded once. This clone has a handful of counts. The antigen remains unidentified.

This sequence was found in a human donor in good health; the cells came from an allogeneic mixed lymphocyte reaction. The chain carries TRBV9 and TRBJ2-3; perhaps TRBD2 as D (5 bases). Sequenced material: CFSE-low (dividing) CD4+ T cells sorted from an allogeneic mixed lymphocyte reaction. The chain's CDR3 is CASSPGVWDTQYF. CDR3 sequence (DNA): TGTGCCAGCAGCCCCGGGGTCTGGGATACGCAGTATTTT.